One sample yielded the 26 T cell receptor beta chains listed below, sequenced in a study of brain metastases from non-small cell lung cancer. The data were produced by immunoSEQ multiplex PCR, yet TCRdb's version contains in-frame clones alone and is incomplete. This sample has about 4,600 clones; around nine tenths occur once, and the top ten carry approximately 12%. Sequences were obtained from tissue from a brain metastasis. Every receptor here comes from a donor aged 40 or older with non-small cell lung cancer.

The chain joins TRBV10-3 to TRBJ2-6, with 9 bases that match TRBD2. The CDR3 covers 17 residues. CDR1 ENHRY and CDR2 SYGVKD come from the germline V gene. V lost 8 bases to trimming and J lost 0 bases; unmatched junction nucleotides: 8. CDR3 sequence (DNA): TGTGCCATCTCCCAGGGAGCGGGGGGCTCTGGGGCCAACGTCCTGACTTTC. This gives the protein CAISQGAGGSGANVLTF.

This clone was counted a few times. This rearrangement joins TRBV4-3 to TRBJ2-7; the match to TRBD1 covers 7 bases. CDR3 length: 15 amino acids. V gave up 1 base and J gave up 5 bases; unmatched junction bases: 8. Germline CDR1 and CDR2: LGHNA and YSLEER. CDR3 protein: CASSQGQGEFHEQYF. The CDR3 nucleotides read TGCGCCAGCAGCCAAGGACAGGGAGAATTCCACGAGCAGTACTTC.

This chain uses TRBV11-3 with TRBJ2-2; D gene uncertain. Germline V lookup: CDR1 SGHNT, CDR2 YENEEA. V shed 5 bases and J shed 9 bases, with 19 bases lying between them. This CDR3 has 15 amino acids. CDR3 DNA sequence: TGTGCCAGCAGCCAGTCTGATCGAGGACGGAGGGAGCTGTTTTTT. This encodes CASSQSDRGRRELFF.

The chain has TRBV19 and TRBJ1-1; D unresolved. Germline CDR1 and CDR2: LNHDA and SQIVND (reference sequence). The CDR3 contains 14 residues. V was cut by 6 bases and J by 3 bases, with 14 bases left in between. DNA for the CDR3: TGTGCCAGTAGCTCCCGACCATCAGACACTGAAGCTTTCTTT. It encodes CASSSRPSDTEAFF.

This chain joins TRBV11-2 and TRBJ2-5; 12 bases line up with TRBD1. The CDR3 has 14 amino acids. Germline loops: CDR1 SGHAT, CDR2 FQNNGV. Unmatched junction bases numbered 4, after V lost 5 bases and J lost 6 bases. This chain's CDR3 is CASSRDRGPQTQYF. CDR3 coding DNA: TGTGCCAGCAGCCGGGACAGGGGGCCGCAGACCCAGTACTTC.

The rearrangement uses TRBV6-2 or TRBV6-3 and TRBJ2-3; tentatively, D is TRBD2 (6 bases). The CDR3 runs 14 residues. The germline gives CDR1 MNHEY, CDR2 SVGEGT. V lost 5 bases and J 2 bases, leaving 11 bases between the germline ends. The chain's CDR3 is CASSLWTITDTQYF. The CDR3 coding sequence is TGTGCCAGCAGTCTTTGGACTATCACAGATACGCAGTATTTT.

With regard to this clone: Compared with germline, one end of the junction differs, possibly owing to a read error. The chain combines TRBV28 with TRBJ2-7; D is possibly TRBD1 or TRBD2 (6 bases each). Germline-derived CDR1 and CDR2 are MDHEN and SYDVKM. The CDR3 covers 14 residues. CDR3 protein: CASSFGGRSYKQYF. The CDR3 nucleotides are TGTGCCAGCAGTTTTGGGGGGCGCTCCTACAAGCAGTACTTC. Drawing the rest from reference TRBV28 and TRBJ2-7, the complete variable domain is DVKVTQSSRYLVKRTGEKVFLECVQDMDHENMFWYRQDPGLGLRLIYFSYDVKMKEKGDIPEGYSVSREKKERFSLILESASTNQTSMYLCASSFGGRSYKQYFGPGTRLTVT.

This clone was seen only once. The CDR3 loop is CASRRGDTADQPQHF. The CDR3 bases are TGTGCCAGCAGGAGGGGAGACACCGCCGATCAGCCCCAGCATTTT. This chain connects TRBV2 to TRBJ1-5; the D gene is possibly TRBD1 (5 bases). CDR1 and CDR2 from the germline V gene are SNHLY and FYNNEI. CDR3 length equals 15 residues. Trimming stripped 6 bases from V and 5 bases from J, with 17 bases between.

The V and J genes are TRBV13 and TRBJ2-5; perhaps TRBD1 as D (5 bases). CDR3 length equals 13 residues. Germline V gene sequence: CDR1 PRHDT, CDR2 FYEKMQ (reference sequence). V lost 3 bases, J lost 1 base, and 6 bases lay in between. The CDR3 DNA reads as TGTGCCAGCAGCTTGACAGTCCAAGAGACCCAGTACTTC. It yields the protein CASSLTVQETQYF.

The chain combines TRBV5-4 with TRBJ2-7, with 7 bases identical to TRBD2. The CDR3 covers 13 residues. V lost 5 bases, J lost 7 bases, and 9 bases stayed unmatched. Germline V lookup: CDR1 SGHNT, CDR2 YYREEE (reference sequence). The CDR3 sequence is CASSPENGREQYF. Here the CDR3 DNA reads TGTGCCAGCAGTCCCGAGAACGGGAGGGAGCAGTACTTC.

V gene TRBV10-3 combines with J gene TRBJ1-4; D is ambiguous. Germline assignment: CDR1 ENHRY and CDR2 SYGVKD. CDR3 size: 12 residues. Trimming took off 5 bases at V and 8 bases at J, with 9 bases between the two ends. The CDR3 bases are TGTGCCATCAGTCCTGGAGGGGAAAAACTGTTTTTT. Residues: CAISPGGEKLFF.

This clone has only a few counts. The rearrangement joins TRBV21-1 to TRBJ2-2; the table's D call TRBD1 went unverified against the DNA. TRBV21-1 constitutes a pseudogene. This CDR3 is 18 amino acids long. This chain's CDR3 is CASSKVSAGTENTGELFF. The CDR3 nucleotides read TGTGCCAGCAGCAAAGTTTCGGCCGGGACAGAAAACACCGGGGAGCTGTTTTTT.

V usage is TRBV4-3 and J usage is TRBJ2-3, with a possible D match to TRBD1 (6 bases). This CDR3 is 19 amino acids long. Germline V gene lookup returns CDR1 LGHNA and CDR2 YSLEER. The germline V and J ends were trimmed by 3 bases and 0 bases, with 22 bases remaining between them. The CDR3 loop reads CASSQGSGTSLTSTDTQYF. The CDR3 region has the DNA TGCGCCAGCAGCCAGGGATCCGGGACATCGCTAACTAGCACAGATACGCAGTATTTT.

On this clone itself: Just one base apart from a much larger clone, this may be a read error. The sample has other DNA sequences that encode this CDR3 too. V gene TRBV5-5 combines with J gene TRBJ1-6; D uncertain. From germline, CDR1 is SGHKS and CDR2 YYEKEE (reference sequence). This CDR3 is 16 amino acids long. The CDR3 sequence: CASSMKLQIFNSPLHF. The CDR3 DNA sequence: TGTGCCAGCAGCATGAAGCTACAGATATTTAATTCACCTCTCCACTTT.

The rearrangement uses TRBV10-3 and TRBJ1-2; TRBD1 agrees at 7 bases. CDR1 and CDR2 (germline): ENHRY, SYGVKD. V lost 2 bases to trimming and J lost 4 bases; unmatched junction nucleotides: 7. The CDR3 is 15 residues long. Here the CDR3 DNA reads TGTGCCATCAGTGAGGTCGGAGGGGGCCGCTATGGCTACACCTTC. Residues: CAISEVGGGRYGYTF.

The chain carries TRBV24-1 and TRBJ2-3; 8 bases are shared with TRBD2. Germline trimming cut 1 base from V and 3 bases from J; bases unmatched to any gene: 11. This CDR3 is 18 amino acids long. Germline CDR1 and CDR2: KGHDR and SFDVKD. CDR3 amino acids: CATSDFGREGDITDTQYF. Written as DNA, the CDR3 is TGTGCCACCAGTGATTTCGGTCGGGAGGGGGATATAACAGATACGCAGTATTTT.

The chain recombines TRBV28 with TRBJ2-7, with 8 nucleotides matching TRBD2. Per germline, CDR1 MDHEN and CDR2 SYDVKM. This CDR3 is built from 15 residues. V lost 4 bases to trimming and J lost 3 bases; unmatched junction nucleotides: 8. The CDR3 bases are TGTGCCAGCAGTTCCCCGACTAGCGTAGACTACGAGCAGTACTTC. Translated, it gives CASSSPTSVDYEQYF. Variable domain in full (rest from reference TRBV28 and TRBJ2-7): DVKVTQSSRYLVKRTGEKVFLECVQDMDHENMFWYRQDPGLGLRLIYFSYDVKMKEKGDIPEGYSVSREKKERFSLILESASTNQTSMYLCASSSPTSVDYEQYFGPGTRLTVT.

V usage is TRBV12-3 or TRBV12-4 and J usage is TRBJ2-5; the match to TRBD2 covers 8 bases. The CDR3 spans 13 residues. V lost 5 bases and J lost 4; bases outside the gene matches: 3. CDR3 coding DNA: TGTGCCAGCAGTCGGACTAGCCGAGAGACCCAGTACTTC. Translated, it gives CASSRTSRETQYF.

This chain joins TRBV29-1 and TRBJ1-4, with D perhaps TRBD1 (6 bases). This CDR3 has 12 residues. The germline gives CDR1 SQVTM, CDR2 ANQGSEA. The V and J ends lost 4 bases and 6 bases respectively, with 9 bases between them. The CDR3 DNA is TGCAGCGTTGGGGGGGCGGATGAAAAACTGTTTTTT. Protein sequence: CSVGGADEKLFF.

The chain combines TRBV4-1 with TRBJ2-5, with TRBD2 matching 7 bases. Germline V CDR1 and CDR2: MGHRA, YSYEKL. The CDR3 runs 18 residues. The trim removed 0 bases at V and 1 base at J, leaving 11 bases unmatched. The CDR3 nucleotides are TGCGCCAGCAGCCAAGATAATGGTCTAGCGGTCCTCCAAGAGACCCAGTACTTC. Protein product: CASSQDNGLAVLQETQYF.

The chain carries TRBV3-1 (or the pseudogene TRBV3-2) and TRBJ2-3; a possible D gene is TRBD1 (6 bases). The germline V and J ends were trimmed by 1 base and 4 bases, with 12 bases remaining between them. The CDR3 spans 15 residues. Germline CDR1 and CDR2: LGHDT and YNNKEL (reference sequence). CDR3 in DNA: TGTGCCAGCAGCCAAGTACAGGGTTTCGCAGATACGCAGTATTTT. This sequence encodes CASSQVQGFADTQYF.

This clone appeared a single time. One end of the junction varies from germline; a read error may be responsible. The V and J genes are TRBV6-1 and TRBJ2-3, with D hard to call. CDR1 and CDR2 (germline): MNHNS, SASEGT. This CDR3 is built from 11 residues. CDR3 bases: TGTGTCAGCAGTGAACTAAGTACGCAGTATTTT. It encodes CVSSELSTQYF.

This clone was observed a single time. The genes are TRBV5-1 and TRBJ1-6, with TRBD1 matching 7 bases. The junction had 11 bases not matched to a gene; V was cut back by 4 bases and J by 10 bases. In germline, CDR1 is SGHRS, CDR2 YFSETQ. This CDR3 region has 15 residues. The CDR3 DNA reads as TGCGCCAGCAGCGCTGGGACAGACTCTCACTCACCCCTCCACTTT. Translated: CASSAGTDSHSPLHF.

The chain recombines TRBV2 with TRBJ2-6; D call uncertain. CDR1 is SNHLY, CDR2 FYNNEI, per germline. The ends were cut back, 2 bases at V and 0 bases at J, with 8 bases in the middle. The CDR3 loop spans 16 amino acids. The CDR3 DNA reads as TGTGCCAGCAGTGAACTGTGGGGCTCTGGGGCCAACGTCCTGACTTTC. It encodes CASSELWGSGANVLTF.

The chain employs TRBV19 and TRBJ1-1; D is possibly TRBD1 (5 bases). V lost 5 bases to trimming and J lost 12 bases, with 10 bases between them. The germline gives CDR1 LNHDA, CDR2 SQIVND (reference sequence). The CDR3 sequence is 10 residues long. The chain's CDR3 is CASSQGSTFF. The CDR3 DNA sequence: TGTGCCAGTAGTCAGGGATCGACTTTCTTT.

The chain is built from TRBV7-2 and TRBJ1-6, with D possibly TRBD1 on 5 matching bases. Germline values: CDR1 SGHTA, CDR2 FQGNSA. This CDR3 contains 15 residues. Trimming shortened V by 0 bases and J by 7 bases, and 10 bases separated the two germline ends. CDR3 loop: CASSLAGTGNSPLHF. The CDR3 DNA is TGTGCCAGCAGCTTAGCGGGGACGGGGAATTCACCCCTCCACTTT.